The entry below describes one T cell receptor (beta chain). Its matching antigen is unknown. These data originate in a study of persistence of HIV-infected CD4 T cells. Stimulation used about 9.2 ug/mL lysate from CMV-infected fibroblasts. CD40L-negative CD69-negative CD45RO-high memory CD4+ T cells were sorted as populations depleted of antigen-responding cells. This CDR3 contains 21 residues. The libraries were made with immunoSEQ version 4 in survey mode. Here immunoSEQ multiplex PCR was the method, and the copy in TCRdb shows in-frame clones only, minus some. The table includes 25,000 to 35,000 clones, 82% detected once.

Sequencing used CD4+ T cells sorted from PBMCs after roughly 17-hour stimulation, obtained from a patient who received antiretroviral therapy. The chain has TRBV21-1 and TRBJ2-5; the DNA was not used to check the table's D call, TRBD2. TRBV21-1 constitutes a pseudogene. This TCR was recovered from an adult man with HIV who was CMV-seropositive. CDR3 protein: CASSSITSGGAERIFRETQYF. The CDR3 nucleotides read TGTGCCAGCAGTTCAATTACTAGCGGGGGGGCCGAACGTATCTTTCGGGAGACCCAGTACTTC.